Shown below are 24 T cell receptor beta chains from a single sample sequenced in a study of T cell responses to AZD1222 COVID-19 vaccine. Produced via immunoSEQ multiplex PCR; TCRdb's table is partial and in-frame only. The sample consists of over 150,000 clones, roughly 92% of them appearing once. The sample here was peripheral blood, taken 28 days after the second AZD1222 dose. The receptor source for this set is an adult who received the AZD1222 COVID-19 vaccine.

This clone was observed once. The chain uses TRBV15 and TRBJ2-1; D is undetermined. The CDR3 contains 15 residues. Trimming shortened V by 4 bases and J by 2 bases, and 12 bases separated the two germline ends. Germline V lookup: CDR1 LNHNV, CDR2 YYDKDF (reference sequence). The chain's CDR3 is CATSTDSGPYNEQFF. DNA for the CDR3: TGTGCCACCAGCACCGACTCAGGCCCCTACAATGAGCAGTTCTTC.

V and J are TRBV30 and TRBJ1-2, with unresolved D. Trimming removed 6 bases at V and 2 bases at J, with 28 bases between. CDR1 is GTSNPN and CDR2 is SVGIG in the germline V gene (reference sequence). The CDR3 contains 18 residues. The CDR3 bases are TGTGCCTGTCAAGCCTTATCAGAGCTAGCCTCAAGAAACTATGGCTACACCTTC. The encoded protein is CACQALSELASRNYGYTF.

CDR3 nucleotides: TGTGCCAGCAGCGCCCAGCGGACAGGAGGATACAATGAGCAGTTCTTC. Protein sequence: CASSAQRTGGYNEQFF. The chain recombines TRBV9 with TRBJ2-1; 7 bases map to TRBD1. Looked up from germline, CDR1 is SGDLS and CDR2 is YYNGEE. This CDR3 comprises 16 residues. V lost 3 bases to trimming and J lost 4 bases; unmatched junction nucleotides: 10. The entire variable domain, with the rest obtained from reference TRBV9 and TRBJ2-1, is as follows: DSGVTQTPKHLITATGQRVTLRCSPRSGDLSVYWYQQSLDQGLQFLIQYYNGEERAKGNILERFSAQQFPDLHSELNLSSLELGDSALYFCASSAQRTGGYNEQFFGPGTRLTVL.

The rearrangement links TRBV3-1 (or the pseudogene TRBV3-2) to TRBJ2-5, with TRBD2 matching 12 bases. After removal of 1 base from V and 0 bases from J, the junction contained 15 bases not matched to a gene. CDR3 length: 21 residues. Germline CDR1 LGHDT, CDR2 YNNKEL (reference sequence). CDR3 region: CASSQGPPSGRAGENQETQYF. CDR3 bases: TGTGCCAGCAGCCAAGGACCTCCTAGCGGGAGGGCCGGGGAGAACCAAGAGACCCAGTACTTC.

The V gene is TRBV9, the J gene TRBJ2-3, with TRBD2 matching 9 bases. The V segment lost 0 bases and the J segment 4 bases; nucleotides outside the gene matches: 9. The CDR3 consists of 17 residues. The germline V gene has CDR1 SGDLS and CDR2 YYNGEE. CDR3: CASSVGGAGGPADTQYF. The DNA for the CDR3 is TGTGCCAGCAGCGTAGGAGGAGCGGGAGGTCCTGCAGATACGCAGTATTTT.

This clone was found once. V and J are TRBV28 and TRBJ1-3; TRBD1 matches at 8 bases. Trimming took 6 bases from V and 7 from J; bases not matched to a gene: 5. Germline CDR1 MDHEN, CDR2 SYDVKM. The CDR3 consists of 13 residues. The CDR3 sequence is CASRTGQGNTIYF. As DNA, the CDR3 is TGTGCCAGCAGAACAGGACAGGGTAACACCATATATTTT.

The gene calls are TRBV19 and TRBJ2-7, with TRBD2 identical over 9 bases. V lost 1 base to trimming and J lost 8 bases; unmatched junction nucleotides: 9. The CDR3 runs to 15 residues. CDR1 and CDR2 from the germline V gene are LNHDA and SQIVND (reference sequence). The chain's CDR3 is CASSIGGSGSRKQYF. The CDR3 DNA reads TGTGCCAGTAGTATAGGGGGTAGCGGGAGCCGCAAGCAGTACTTC.

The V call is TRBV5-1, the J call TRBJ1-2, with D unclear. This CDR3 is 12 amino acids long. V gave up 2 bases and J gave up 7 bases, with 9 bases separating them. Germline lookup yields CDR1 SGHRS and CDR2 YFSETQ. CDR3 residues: CASSLAGRGYTF. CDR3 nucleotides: TGCGCCAGCAGCTTAGCAGGCCGTGGCTACACCTTC. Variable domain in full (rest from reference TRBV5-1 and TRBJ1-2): KAGVTQTPRYLIKTRGQQVTLSCSPISGHRSVSWYQQTPGQGLQFLFEYFSETQRNKGNFPGRFSGRQFSNSRSEMNVSTLELGDSALYLCASSLAGRGYTFGSGTRLTVV.

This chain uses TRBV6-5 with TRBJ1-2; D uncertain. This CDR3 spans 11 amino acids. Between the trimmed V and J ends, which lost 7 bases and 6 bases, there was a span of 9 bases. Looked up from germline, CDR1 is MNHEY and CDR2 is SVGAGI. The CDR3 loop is CASNGWNGYTF. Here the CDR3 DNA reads TGTGCCAGCAACGGATGGAATGGCTACACCTTC.

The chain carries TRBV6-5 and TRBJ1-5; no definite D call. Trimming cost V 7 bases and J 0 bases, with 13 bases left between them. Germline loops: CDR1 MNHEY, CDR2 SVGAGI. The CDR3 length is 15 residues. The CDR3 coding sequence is TGTGCCAGCACCCCTATGACTTCTAGCAATCAGCCCCAGCATTTT. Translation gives CASTPMTSSNQPQHF.

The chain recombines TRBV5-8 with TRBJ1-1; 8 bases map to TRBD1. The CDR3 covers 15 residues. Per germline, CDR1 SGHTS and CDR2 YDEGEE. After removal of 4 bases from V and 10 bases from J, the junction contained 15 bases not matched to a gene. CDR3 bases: TGTGCCAGCAGCCCAGGAACCGGACAGGGAGGTCGAGCTTTCTTT. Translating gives CASSPGTGQGGRAFF.

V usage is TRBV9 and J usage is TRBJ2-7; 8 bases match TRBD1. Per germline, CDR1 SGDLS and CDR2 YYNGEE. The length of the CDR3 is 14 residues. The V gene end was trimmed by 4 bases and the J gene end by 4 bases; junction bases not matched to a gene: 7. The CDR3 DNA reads TGTGCCAGCAGCCCAGGACAGGGTAAATACGAGCAGTACTTC. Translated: CASSPGQGKYEQYF.

DNA for the CDR3: TGTGCCAGTAGTATAGATAGCGGGAGGGCTGAGCAGTTCTTC. Translated: CASSIDSGRAEQFF. The chain carries TRBV19 and TRBJ2-1; 11 bases agree with TRBD2. The V gene end was trimmed by 0 bases and the J gene end by 9 bases; junction bases not matched to a gene: 1. Germline CDR1 is LNHDA and CDR2 is SQIVND (reference sequence). The CDR3 has 14 residues.

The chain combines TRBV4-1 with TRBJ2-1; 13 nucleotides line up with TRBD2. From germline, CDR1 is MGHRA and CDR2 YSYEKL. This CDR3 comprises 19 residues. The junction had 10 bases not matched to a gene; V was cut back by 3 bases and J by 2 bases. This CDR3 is CASSQISLAGGPPYNEQFF. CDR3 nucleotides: TGCGCCAGCAGCCAGATTTCACTAGCGGGAGGGCCGCCCTACAATGAGCAGTTCTTC.

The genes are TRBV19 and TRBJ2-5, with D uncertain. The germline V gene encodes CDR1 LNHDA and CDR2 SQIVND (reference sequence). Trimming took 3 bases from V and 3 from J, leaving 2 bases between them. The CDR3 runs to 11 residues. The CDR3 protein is CASSIKETQYF. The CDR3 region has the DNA TGTGCCAGTAGTATTAAAGAGACCCAGTACTTC.

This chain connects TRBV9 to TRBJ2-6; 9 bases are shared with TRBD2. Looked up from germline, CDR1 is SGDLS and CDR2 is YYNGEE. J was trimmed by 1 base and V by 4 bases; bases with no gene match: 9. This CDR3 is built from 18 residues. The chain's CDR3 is CASSIRTSVLSGANVLTF. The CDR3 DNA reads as TGTGCCAGCAGCATTAGGACTAGCGTCTTATCTGGGGCCAACGTCCTGACTTTC.

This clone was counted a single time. CDR3 protein: CASSRQGADTGELFF. CDR3 in DNA: TGTGCCAGCAGCCGACAGGGGGCGGACACCGGGGAGCTGTTTTTT. V usage is TRBV11-2 and J usage is TRBJ2-2; the match to TRBD1 covers 10 bases. V was clipped by 5 bases and J by 3 bases; unmatched bases: 3. Germline assignment: CDR1 SGHAT and CDR2 FQNNGV. This CDR3 spans 15 amino acids. Together with reference TRBV11-2 and TRBJ2-2, the CDR3 gives the full variable domain: EAGVAQSPRYKIIEKRQSVAFWCNPISGHATLYWYQQILGQGPKLLIQFQNNGVVDDSQLPKDRFSAERLKGVDSTLKIQPAKLEDSAVYLCASSRQGADTGELFFGEGSRLTVL.

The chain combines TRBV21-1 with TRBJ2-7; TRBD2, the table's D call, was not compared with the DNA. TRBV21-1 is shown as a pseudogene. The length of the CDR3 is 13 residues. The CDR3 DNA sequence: TGTGCCAGCAGCAAAGAGCGGCACTACGAGCAGTACTTC. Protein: CASSKERHYEQYF.

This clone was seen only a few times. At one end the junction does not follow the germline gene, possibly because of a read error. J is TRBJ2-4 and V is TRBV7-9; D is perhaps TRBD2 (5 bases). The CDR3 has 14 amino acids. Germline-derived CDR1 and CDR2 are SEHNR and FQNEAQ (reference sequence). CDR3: CASSLAGVGNIQYF. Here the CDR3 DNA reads TGTGCCAGCAGCCTAGCCGGGGTCGGGAACATTCAGTACTTC.

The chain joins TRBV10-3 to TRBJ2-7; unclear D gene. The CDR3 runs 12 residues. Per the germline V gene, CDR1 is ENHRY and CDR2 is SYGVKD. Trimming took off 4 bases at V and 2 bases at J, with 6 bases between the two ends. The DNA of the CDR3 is TGTGCCATCAGTGGCGGAACCTACGAGCAGTACTTC. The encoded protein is CAISGGTYEQYF.

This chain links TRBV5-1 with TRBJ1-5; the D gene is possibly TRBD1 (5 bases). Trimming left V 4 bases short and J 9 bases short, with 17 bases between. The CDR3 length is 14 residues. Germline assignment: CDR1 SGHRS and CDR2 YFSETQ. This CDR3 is CASSPGGTQGPQHF. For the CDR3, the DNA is TGCGCCAGCAGCCCCGGGGGAACCCAGGGGCCCCAGCATTTT.

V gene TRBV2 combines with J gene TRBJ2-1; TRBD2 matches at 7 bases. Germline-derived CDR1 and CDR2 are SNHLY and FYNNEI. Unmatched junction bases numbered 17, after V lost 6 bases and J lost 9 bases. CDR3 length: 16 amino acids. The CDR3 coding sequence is TGTGCCAGCAGGAGAGGACTAGGCAGCGGTTTGGGTGAGCAGTTCTTC. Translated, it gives CASRRGLGSGLGEQFF.

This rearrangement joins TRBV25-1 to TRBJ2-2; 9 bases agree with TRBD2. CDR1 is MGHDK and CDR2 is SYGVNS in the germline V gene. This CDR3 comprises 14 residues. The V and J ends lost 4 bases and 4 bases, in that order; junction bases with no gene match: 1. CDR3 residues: CASSVLAGTGELFF. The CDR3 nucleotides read TGTGCCAGCAGTGTACTAGCGGGCACCGGGGAGCTGTTTTTT. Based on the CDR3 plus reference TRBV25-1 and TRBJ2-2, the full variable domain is EADIYQTPRYLVIGTGKKITLECSQTMGHDKMYWYQQDPGMELHLIHYSYGVNSTEKGDLSSESTVSRIRTEHFPLTLESARPSHTSQYLCASSVLAGTGELFFGEGSRLTVL.

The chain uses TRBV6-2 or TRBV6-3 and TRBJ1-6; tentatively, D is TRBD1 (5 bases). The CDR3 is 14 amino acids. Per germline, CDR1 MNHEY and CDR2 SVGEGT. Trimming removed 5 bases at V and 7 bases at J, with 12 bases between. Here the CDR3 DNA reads TGTGCCAGCAGTCCGGGACTCTCCAATTCACCCCTCCACTTT. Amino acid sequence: CASSPGLSNSPLHF.